This TCR beta chain was observed in a study of early T cells in non-severe SARS-CoV-2 infection. Across the study: The chains were unpaired, and the sequenced material was bulk RNA from unsorted whole blood.

Researchers attached unique molecular identifiers to individual cDNA molecules. TCRdb used MiXCR to reprocess the 5' RACE reads, holding one entry per CDR3 protein. The sample lists tens of thousands of distinct CDR3 sequences, more than 9% seen once, with roughly 4.8% in the top ten. Points from the study as a whole: The study's VDJdb matching favored anti-spike CD8 responses and missed private and CD4 specificities.

This clonotype turned up a few times. No antigen is known for it. Trimming cost V 4 bases and J 7 bases, with 14 bases left between them. The CDR3 totals 14 residues. Germline CDR1 and CDR2: MNHNS and SASEGT. V and J are TRBV6-1 and TRBJ2-1; no clear D. The receptor's source is an adult who was a healthcare worker with PCR-confirmed SARS-CoV-2 infection or an uninfected control (not recorded which). The sample consisted of whole blood. DNA of the CDR3: TGTGCCAGCAGTGCGGGCGCCGGCTGGAATGAGCAGTTCTTC. Protein product: CASSAGAGWNEQFF.